The 8 T cell receptor beta chains reported below all come from one sample, sequenced in a study of blood T cell repertoires in COVID-19 (TCRdb year 2020). Library prep was done by the immunoSEQ multiplex PCR assay. As stored in TCRdb, this immuneACCESS dataset retains in-frame rearrangements with V and J assigned. A fraction of the clones does not appear; measured against another copy, unresolved V genes explain less than half of the discrepancy, and the remainder lacks a known reason. In this sample the table shows about 160,000 clones, more than 75% of which occur a single time. The ten largest clonotypes hold over 15% of the sample. Sequenced material: peripheral blood. These receptors all come from a man in his 60s with active or convalescent COVID-19.

This clone was seen once. V and J are TRBV6-5 and TRBJ1-2; D is unresolved. Germline assignment: CDR1 MNHEY and CDR2 SVGAGI. Trimming removed 0 bases at V and 6 bases at J, with 14 bases between. The CDR3 consists of 15 residues. The CDR3 DNA reads as TGTGCCAGCAGTTACTCGTATTGGCCCGAGGATGGCTACACCTTC. It specifies CASSYSYWPEDGYTF.

This clone showed up just once. This chain connects TRBV19 to TRBJ2-6; D not resolved. V gave up 3 bases and J gave up 0 bases, with 9 bases separating them. Germline lookup yields CDR1 LNHDA and CDR2 SQIVND (reference sequence). The CDR3 is made up of 16 amino acids. DNA for the CDR3: TGTGCCAGTAGTATTGATCTCGGCTCTGGGGCCAACGTCCTGACTTTC. This sequence encodes CASSIDLGSGANVLTF.

This clone was recorded a few times. The rearrangement joins TRBV5-1 to TRBJ1-2; 8 bases align to TRBD1. With V trimmed by 0 bases and J by 1 base, 2 bases remained unmatched. Germline-derived CDR1 and CDR2 are SGHRS and YFSETQ. This CDR3 region has 15 residues. The CDR3 loop is CASSLEGQGNYGYTF. The CDR3 DNA follows: TGCGCCAGCAGCTTGGAAGGACAGGGTAACTATGGCTACACCTTC.

V is TRBV12-5 and J is TRBJ2-3, with 12 bases that match TRBD2. The J segment lost 0 bases and the V segment lost 4 bases, leaving 8 bases of the junction unmatched. The CDR3 is 18 amino acids. CDR1 is LGHNT, CDR2 FRNRAP, per germline. CDR3 sequence (DNA): TGTGCTAGTGGTTCCGCTAGCGGGGGGGACCTTAGCACAGATACGCAGTATTTT. Its protein product is CASGSASGGDLSTDTQYF.

On this clone: Its ends do not fully match the called genes, so a read error is possible. The chain has TRBV5-1 and TRBJ2-2, with 9 bases lining up with TRBD1. The germline V gene encodes CDR1 SGHRS and CDR2 YFSETQ. The CDR3 is 15 residues long. The CDR3 loop is CASRLDRGNTGELFF. The CDR3 region has the DNA TGCGCCAGCAGATTGGACAGGGGAAACACCGGGGAGCTGTTTTTT.

The CDR3 reads CATGGQGVYEQYF. CDR3 nucleotide sequence: TGCGCCACCGGGGGACAGGGAGTATACGAGCAGTACTTC. This chain connects TRBV4-1 to TRBJ2-7; 9 bases match TRBD1. The CDR3 totals 13 residues. CDR1 and CDR2 from the germline V gene are MGHRA and YSYEKL. V was clipped by 10 bases and J by 4 bases; unmatched bases: 8.

This clone was counted once. The rearrangement links TRBV29-1 to TRBJ1-2, with TRBD1 matching over 8 bases. This CDR3 contains 12 residues. Trimming cost V 4 bases and J 6 bases; bases outside gene matches: 4. The germline CDR1 and CDR2 sequences are SQVTM and ANQGSEA. CDR3 in amino acids: CSVAGQGNGYTF. CDR3 nucleotide sequence: TGCAGCGTTGCTGGACAGGGCAATGGCTACACCTTC.

V gene TRBV10-2 combines with J gene TRBJ2-3; TRBD2 matches 8 bases. The CDR3 has 15 residues. CDR1 WSHSY and CDR2 SAAADI come from the germline V gene. V shed 7 bases, J shed 5 bases, and the junction held 11 bases outside the gene matches. The CDR3 DNA follows: TGCGCCAGCAACCCCTTGCGGGGGGTCGGAGATACGCAGTATTTT. It yields the protein CASNPLRGVGDTQYF.